This T cell receptor (beta chain) was sequenced during a study of cytomegalovirus exposure and HLA in healthy donors. About this clone: The antigen remains undetermined.

PCR involved 60 Vbeta and 13 Jbeta primers. Method: immunoSEQ multiplex PCR; TCRdb's copy keeps in-frame clones and lacks some. The sample lists 120,000 or so clones; roughly 76% were seen once. Trimming cost V 3 bases and J 6 bases, with 9 bases left between them. From germline, CDR1 is MNHEY and CDR2 SMNVEV (reference sequence). The CDR3 length is 13 residues. Study outcomes and limitations: Within an earlier analysis, most TCR beta V segments proved productive either about 87% or about 30% of the time.

The TCR sequence derives from a woman in her forties or fifties in good health and CMV-seronegative. The sequenced material came from PBMCs. The rearrangement uses TRBV27 and TRBJ2-1; D is ambiguous. The CDR3 coding sequence is TGTGCCAGCAGTTTGGCTAGTCTCAATGAGCAGTTCTTC. This gives the protein CASSLASLNEQFF.